The rows below give T cell receptor beta chains drawn from one sample of a study of blood T cell repertoires in COVID-19. The method was immunoSEQ multiplex PCR; TCRdb's version includes in-frame clones alone and lacks a portion of them. The data show 350,000 to 450,000 clones, around 87% seen once. Sample: peripheral blood. All receptors come from a woman aged 60 to 75 with COVID-19, enrolled during active disease. Both conserved end residues are part of each CDR3. The D gene is left open where the match is weak. Size values are once, few and many counts, or a class for expanded clones, and some rows have none.

D gene,CDR3 length,J gene,V gene,clone size,CDR3 protein,CDR3 DNA
NA,15,TRBJ1-5,TRBV3-1/TRBV3-2,NA,CASSQDRTTSQPQHF,TGTGCCAGCAGCCAAGACAGAACGACAAGTCAGCCCCAGCATTTT
NA,16,TRBJ1-6,TRBV6-5,NA,CASSYSQGRRNSPLHF,TGTGCCAGCAGTTACTCACAGGGCCGGCGTAATTCACCCCTCCACTTT
NA,13,TRBJ1-6,TRBV12-3/TRBV12-4,NA,CASSFATNSPLHF,TGTGCCAGCAGTTTCGCTACTAATTCACCCCTCCACTTT
TRBD1,15,TRBJ2-7,TRBV15,NA,CATSRADRGAYEQYF,TGTGCCACCAGCAGAGCTGACAGGGGAGCCTACGAGCAGTACTTC
TRBD1,17,TRBJ1-1,TRBV19,NA,CASSTRQGSRSNTEAFF,TGTGCCAGTAGTACAAGACAGGGGAGTCGCTCAAACACTGAAGCTTTCTTT
NA,15,TRBJ1-2,TRBV6-1,once,CASSEGPGAGYGYTF,TGTGCCAGCAGTGAAGGTCCAGGGGCCGGCTATGGCTACACCTTC
NA,14,TRBJ1-1,TRBV6-5,NA,CASSRGGASTEAFF,TGTGCCAGCTCCCGGGGAGGGGCAAGCACTGAAGCTTTCTTT
TRBD1,12,TRBJ1-2,TRBV19,few,CASSKRQGGYTF,TGTGCCAGTAGTAAAAGACAGGGTGGCTACACCTTC
NA,16,TRBJ2-3,TRBV11-2,NA,CASSLGPRGSTDTQYF,TGTGCCAGCAGCTTAGGTCCCCGCGGAAGCACAGATACGCAGTATTTT
NA,13,TRBJ1-1,TRBV2,NA,CASMQWRGTEAFF,TGTGCCAGCATGCAGTGGCGAGGCACTGAAGCTTTCTTT
NA,13,TRBJ1-5,TRBV6-6,NA,CASRRDSNQPQHF,TGTGCCAGCAGGAGAGATAGCAATCAGCCCCAGCATTTT
NA,14,TRBJ1-4,TRBV6-6,NA,CASSYTTRLEKLFF,TGTGCCAGCAGCTACACTACCCGCCTTGAAAAACTGTTTTTT
TRBD2,15,TRBJ2-1,TRBV28,few,CASGTSGGALNEQFF,TGTGCCAGCGGGACTAGCGGGGGGGCTCTAAATGAGCAGTTCTTC
TRBD2,16,TRBJ2-7,TRBV7-9,NA,CASSTSSGGASYEQYF,TGTGCCAGCAGCACCTCTAGCGGGGGGGCATCCTACGAGCAGTACTTC
NA,14,TRBJ1-2,TRBV27,NA,CASAPGVFSYGYTF,TGTGCCAGCGCGCCAGGGGTATTCAGCTATGGCTACACCTTC
TRBD1,16,TRBJ1-6,TRBV9,NA,CASSPRQGIYNSPLHF,TGTGCCAGCAGCCCTCGACAGGGAATATATAATTCACCCCTCCACTTT
NA,15,TRBJ2-4,TRBV27,NA,CASSSLSLVKNIQYF,TGTGCCAGCAGTTCCCTCTCCCTAGTAAAAAACATTCAGTACTTC
NA,20,TRBJ2-3,TRBV6-1,NA,CASSEYDAWGGRASTDTQYF,TGTGCCAGCAGTGAATATGACGCCTGGGGGGGCCGAGCTAGCACAGATACGCAGTATTTT
TRBD1,13,TRBJ1-1,TRBV5-4,NA,CASSRQGNTEAFF,TGTGCCAGCAGCCGACAGGGGAACACTGAAGCTTTCTTT
NA,15,TRBJ1-5,TRBV27,NA,CASSPGWFGNQPQHF,TGTGCCAGCAGTCCAGGGTGGTTCGGCAATCAGCCCCAGCATTTT
NA,14,TRBJ2-7,TRBV29-1,NA,CSVEEQATGYEQYF,TGCAGCGTTGAAGAACAGGCTACTGGCTACGAGCAGTACTTC
NA,13,TRBJ2-7,TRBV29-1,NA,CSVDRDNSYEQYF,TGCAGCGTTGACCGGGACAACTCCTACGAGCAGTACTTC
TRBD2,14,TRBJ2-3,TRBV10-2,NA,CASSWGGNTDTQYF,TGCGCCAGCAGTTGGGGGGGTAACACAGATACGCAGTATTTT
TRBD2,15,TRBJ2-2,TRBV6-4,NA,CASSVTSANTGELFF,TGTGCCAGCAGTGTCACTAGCGCGAACACCGGGGAGCTGTTTTTT
TRBD2,18,TRBJ2-2,TRBV6-6,NA,CASSPPSGGGAGAGELFF,TGTGCCAGCAGTCCCCCGAGTGGCGGGGGGGCCGGGGCCGGGGAGCTGTTTTTT
NA,15,TRBJ1-3,TRBV3-1/TRBV3-2,NA,CASSQGAGSGNTIYF,TGTGCCAGCAGCCAAGGAGCGGGGTCTGGAAACACCATATATTTT
TRBD2,15,TRBJ2-7,TRBV10-2,NA,CASSGTAGGAREQYF,TGCGCCAGCAGTGGGACAGCGGGGGGGGCCCGGGAGCAGTACTTC
NA,12,TRBJ1-5,TRBV3-1/TRBV3-2,NA,CASSQVGQPQHF,TGTGCCAGCAGCCAAGTCGGTCAGCCCCAGCATTTT
NA,16,TRBJ2-4,TRBV5-1,NA,CASSPGSELAKNIQYF,TGCGCCAGCAGCCCTGGGTCGGAGCTAGCCAAAAACATTCAGTACTTC
TRBD2,13,TRBJ2-7,TRBV2,NA,CASTVLAGDEQYF,TGTGCCTCGACGGTCCTAGCGGGGGATGAGCAGTACTTC
NA,19,TRBJ1-6,TRBV28,once,CASSSPPGSPGAYNSPLHF,TGTGCCAGCAGTTCCCCCCCGGGATCGCCAGGAGCCTATAATTCACCCCTCCACTTT
NA,11,TRBJ2-7,TRBV20-1,NA,CSAGRGSEQYF,TGCAGTGCCGGACGGGGGTCCGAGCAGTACTTC
NA,14,TRBJ2-1,TRBV7-9,NA,CASHGQGLQGEQFF,TGTGCCAGCCATGGGCAGGGATTGCAGGGAGAGCAGTTCTTC
NA,12,TRBJ2-3,TRBV24-1,NA,CATSEAGATQYF,TGTGCCACCAGTGAGGCGGGGGCGACGCAGTATTTT
NA,13,TRBJ2-3,TRBV18,NA,CASSTGWTDTQYF,TGTGCCAGCTCTACAGGGTGGACAGATACGCAGTATTTT
TRBD1,14,TRBJ2-2,TRBV19,NA,CASQDRANTGELFF,TGTGCCAGTCAGGACAGGGCGAACACCGGGGAGCTGTTTTTT
NA,14,TRBJ2-5,TRBV7-9,NA,CASSLWDGGETQYF,TGTGCCAGCAGCTTGTGGGACGGGGGAGAGACCCAGTACTTC
TRBD1,14,TRBJ2-7,TRBV6-5,once,CASRKGQGLYEQYF,TGTGCCAGCAGAAAGGGACAGGGCCTGTACGAGCAGTACTTC
NA,13,TRBJ1-4,TRBV6-5,NA,CASSWGVNEKLFF,TGTGCCAGCAGTTGGGGGGTTAATGAAAAACTGTTTTTT
TRBD1,14,TRBJ2-7,TRBV4-2,NA,CASSPRQGNYEQYF,TGTGCCAGCAGCCCTCGACAGGGTAACTACGAGCAGTACTTC
NA,14,TRBJ2-7,TRBV5-4,NA,CASSLGATPYEQYF,TGTGCCAGCAGCTTGGGGGCGACACCTTACGAGCAGTACTTC
NA,13,TRBJ1-1,TRBV6-6,NA,CASSPRDTGGAFF,TGTGCCAGCAGTCCCCGGGACACGGGGGGAGCTTTCTTT
NA,13,TRBJ2-1,TRBV11-3,NA,CASSLSLYNEQFF,TGTGCCAGCAGCTTATCCCTGTACAATGAGCAGTTCTTC
NA,15,TRBJ1-3,TRBV19,NA,CASSILTVAGNTIYF,TGTGCCAGTAGTATCCTCACGGTGGCTGGAAACACCATATATTTT
NA,15,TRBJ1-1,TRBV27,NA,CASSLVSGIYTEAFF,TGTGCCAGCAGTTTGGTGTCAGGGATATACACTGAAGCTTTCTTT
NA,13,TRBJ2-1,TRBV6-5,many,CASSAAGYNEQFF,TGTGCCAGCTCCGCGGCGGGATACAATGAGCAGTTCTTC
TRBD1,16,TRBJ2-1,TRBV5-5,NA,CASSFRTGPTYNEQFF,TGTGCCAGCAGCTTCCGGACAGGGCCTACCTACAATGAGCAGTTCTTC
NA,10,TRBJ1-2,TRBV21-1,NA,CAVRGAGYTF,TGTGCTGTCAGGGGGGCTGGCTACACCTTC
NA,15,TRBJ2-7,TRBV6-5,NA,CASSYTWTELYEQYF,TGTGCCAGCAGTTACACATGGACAGAGCTCTACGAGCAGTACTTC
NA,15,TRBJ1-4,TRBV7-9,NA,CASSFDTRANEKLFF,TGTGCCAGCAGCTTCGACACGAGGGCTAATGAAAAACTGTTTTTT
TRBD1,15,TRBJ1-5,TRBV2,NA,CASRLTGVSNQPQHF,TGTGCCAGCCGGCTCACAGGGGTTAGCAATCAGCCCCAGCATTTT
TRBD1,14,TRBJ1-1,TRBV5-6,NA,CASSSTDRDVEAFF,TGTGCCAGCAGCTCTACCGACAGGGATGTTGAAGCTTTCTTT